A single T cell receptor (beta chain) is shown here with its context. The data are from a study of blood T cell repertoires in COVID-19. Study as a whole: Spain, Italy and the United States supplied samples that represented acute and convalescent COVID-19.

Only in-frame clones appear in the TCRdb table, and some are missing; sequencing was by immunoSEQ multiplex PCR. The sample lists 200,000 to 300,000 clones, 75% to 90% seen once, with over 1.2% in the top ten. Trimming removed 4 bases at V and 6 bases at J, with 21 bases between. The CDR3 is 16 residues long. Germline CDR1 and CDR2: SGHTA and FQGNSA. Specimen: peripheral blood. The TCR comes from a woman in her thirties or forties who had recovered from COVID-19. The genes are TRBV7-2 and TRBJ1-2; possibly TRBD1 for D (5 bases). As DNA, the CDR3 is TGTGCCAGCAGCTCCCAGCAAGGTGGGGCCGGTGATGGCTACACCTTC. Residues: CASSSQQGGAGDGYTF.